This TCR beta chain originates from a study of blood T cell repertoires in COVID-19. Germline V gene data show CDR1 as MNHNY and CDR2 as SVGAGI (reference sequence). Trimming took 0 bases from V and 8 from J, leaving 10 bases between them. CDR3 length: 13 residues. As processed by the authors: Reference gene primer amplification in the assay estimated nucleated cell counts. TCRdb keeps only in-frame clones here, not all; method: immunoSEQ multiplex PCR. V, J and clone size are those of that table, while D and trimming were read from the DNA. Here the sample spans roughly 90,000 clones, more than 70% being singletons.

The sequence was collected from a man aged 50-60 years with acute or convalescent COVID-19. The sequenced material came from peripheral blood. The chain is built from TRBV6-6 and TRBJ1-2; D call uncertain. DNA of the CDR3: TGTGCCAGCAGTTACTCCGGGGAAGGGGGCTACACCTTC. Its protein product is CASSYSGEGGYTF.